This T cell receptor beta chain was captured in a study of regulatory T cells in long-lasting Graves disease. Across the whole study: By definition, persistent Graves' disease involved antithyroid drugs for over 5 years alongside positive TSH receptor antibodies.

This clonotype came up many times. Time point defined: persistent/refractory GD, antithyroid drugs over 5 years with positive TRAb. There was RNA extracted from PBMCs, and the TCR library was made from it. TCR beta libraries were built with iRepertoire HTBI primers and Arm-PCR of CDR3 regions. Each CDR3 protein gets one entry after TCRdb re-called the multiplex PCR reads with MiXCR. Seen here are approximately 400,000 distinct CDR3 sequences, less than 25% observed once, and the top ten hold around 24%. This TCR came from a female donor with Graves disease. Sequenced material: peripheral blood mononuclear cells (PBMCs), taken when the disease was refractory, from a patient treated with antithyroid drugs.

CDR3 coding DNA: TGTGCCATCAGTGATTTTCAGCGGGAGTTCCAAGAGACCCAGTACTTC. Amino acid sequence: CAISDFQREFQETQYF. The chain has TRBV10-3 and TRBJ2-5, with 8 bases that match TRBD2. Germline V gives CDR1 ENHRY, CDR2 SYGVKD. Unmatched junction bases numbered 7, after V lost 3 bases and J lost 1 base. The length of the CDR3 is 16 residues.